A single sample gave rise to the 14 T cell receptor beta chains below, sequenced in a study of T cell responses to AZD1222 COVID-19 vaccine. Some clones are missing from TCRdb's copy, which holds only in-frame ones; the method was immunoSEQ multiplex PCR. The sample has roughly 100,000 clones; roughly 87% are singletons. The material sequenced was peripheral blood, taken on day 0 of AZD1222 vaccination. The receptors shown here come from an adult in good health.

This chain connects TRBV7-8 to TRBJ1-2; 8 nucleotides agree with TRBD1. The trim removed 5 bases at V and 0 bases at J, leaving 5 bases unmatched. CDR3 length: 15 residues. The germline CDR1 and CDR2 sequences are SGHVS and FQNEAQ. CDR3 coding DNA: TGTGCCAGCAGCCCCGACAGGGGAGCTAACTATGGCTACACCTTC. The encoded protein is CASSPDRGANYGYTF.

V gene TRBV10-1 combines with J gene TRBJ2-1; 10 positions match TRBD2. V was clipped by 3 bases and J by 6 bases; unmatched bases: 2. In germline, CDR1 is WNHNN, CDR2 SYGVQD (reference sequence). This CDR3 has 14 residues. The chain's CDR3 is CASSDSGGANEQFF. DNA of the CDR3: TGCGCCAGCAGTGACAGCGGGGGGGCCAATGAGCAGTTCTTC.

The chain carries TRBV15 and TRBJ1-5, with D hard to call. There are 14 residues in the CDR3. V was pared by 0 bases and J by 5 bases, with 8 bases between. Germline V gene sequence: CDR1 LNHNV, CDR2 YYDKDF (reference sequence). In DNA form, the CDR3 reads TGTGCCACCAGCAGAGAGGGGTCAGATCAGCCCCAGCATTTT. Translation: CATSREGSDQPQHF.

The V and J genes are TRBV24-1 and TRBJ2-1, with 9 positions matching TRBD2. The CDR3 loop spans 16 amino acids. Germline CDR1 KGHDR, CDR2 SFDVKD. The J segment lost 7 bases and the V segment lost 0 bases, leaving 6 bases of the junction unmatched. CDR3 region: CATSDLGGGAMNEQFF. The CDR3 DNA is TGTGCCACCAGTGATTTGGGCGGGGGGGCAATGAATGAGCAGTTCTTC.

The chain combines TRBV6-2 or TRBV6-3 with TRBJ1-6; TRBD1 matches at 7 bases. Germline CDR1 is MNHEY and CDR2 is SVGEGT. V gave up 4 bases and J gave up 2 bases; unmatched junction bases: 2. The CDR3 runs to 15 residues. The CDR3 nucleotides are TGTGCCAGCAGTTCCCAGGGGGCCTATAATTCACCCCTCCACTTT. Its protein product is CASSSQGAYNSPLHF.

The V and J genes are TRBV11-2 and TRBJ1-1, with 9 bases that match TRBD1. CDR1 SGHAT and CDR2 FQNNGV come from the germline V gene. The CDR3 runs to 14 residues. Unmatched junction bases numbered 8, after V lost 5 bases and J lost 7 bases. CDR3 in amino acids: CASSPGDRVDEAFF. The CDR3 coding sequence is TGTGCCAGCAGCCCCGGGGACAGGGTGGATGAAGCTTTCTTT.

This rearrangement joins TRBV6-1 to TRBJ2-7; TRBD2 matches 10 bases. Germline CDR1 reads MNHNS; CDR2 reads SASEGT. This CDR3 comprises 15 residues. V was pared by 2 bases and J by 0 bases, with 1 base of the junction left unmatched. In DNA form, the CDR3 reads TGTGCCAGCAGTGAACTAGCGGGGGTCTCCTACGAGCAGTACTTC. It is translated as CASSELAGVSYEQYF.

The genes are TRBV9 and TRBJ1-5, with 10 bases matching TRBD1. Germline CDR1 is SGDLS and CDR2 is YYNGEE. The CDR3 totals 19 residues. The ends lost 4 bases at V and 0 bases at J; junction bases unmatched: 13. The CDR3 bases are TGTGCCAGCAGCCCCCAGGGACAGGGGTCCACCGTTAGCAATCAGCCCCAGCATTTT. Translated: CASSPQGQGSTVSNQPQHF.

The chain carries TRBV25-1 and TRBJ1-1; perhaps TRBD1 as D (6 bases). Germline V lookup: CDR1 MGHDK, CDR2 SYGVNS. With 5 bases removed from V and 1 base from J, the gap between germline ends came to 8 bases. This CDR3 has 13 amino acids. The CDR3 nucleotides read TGTGCCAGCAGTACGACAGGGAACACTGAAGCTTTCTTT. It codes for CASSTTGNTEAFF.

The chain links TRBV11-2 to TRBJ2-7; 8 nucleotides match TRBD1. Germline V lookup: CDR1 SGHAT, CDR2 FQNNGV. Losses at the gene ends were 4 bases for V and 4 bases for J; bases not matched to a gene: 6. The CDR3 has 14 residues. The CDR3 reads CASSSTGEGYEQYF. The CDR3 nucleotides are TGTGCCAGCAGCTCGACAGGGGAAGGGTACGAGCAGTACTTC.

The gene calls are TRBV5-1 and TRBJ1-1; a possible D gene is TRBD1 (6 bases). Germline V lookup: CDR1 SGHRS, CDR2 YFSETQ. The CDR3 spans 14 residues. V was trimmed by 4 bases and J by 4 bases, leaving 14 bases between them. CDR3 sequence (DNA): TGCGCCAGCAGCCGGGACAACCAGGGCACTGAAGCTTTCTTT. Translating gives CASSRDNQGTEAFF.

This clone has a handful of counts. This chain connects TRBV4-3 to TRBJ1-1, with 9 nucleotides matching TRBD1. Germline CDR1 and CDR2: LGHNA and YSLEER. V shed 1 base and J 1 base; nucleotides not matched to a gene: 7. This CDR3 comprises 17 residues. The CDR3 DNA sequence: TGCGCCAGCAGCCAAGTCTCGGACAGGGGATGGAACACTGAAGCTTTCTTT. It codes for CASSQVSDRGWNTEAFF.

The DNA of the CDR3 is TGTGCCAGCAGCCGAGCGGGGGGAACAGACAATGAGCAGTTCTTC. Its translation is CASSRAGGTDNEQFF. The rearrangement joins TRBV7-3 to TRBJ2-1; 9 nucleotides agree with TRBD2. Trimming at V came to 5 bases and at J to 5 bases, leaving 7 bases not matched to a gene. Germline values: CDR1 SGHTA, CDR2 FQGTGA. The CDR3 runs to 15 residues. The full variable domain, in which reference TRBV7-3 and TRBJ2-1 provide the parts outside the CDR3, is GAGVSQTPSNKVTEKGKYVELRCDPISGHTALYWYRQSLGQGPEFLIYFQGTGAADDSGLPNDRFFAVRPEGSVSTLKIQRTERGDSAVYLCASSRAGGTDNEQFFGPGTRLTVL.

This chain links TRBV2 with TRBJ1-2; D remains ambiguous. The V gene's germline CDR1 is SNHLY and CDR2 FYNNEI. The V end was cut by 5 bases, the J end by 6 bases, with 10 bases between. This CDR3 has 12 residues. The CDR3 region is CASSQDPHGYTF. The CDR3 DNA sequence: TGTGCCAGCAGTCAGGATCCTCATGGCTACACCTTC.